Following are 22 T cell receptor beta chains from one sample sequenced in a study of cytomegalovirus exposure and HLA in healthy donors. 13 Jbeta primers and 60 Vbeta primers were used for the PCR. This table comes from immunoSEQ multiplex PCR, and its TCRdb copy is limited to in-frame clones, with some not included. The sample has about 140,000 clones; less than 90% are singletons. The source material was PBMCs. The receptors come from a man aged 35-49 years in good health and CMV-seronegative.

The rearrangement links TRBV2 to TRBJ1-6, with 10 positions matching TRBD1. V shed 6 bases, J shed 10 bases, and the junction held 6 bases outside the gene matches. There are 14 residues in the CDR3. CDR1 SNHLY and CDR2 FYNNEI come from the germline V gene. In nucleotides, the CDR3 is TGTGCCAGCAGCTCCGGGACAGGGGTGTCACCCCTCCACTTT. Its protein product is CASSSGTGVSPLHF.

The chain uses TRBV2 and TRBJ2-7; D might be TRBD1 (6 bases). Germline V lookup: CDR1 SNHLY, CDR2 FYNNEI. V lost 3 bases to trimming and J lost 0 bases, with 33 bases between them. There are 22 residues in the CDR3. For the CDR3, the DNA is TGTGCCAGCAGTGACCCAGGGGTGGGGACCCTCCAGACCCGACGAAGCTCCTACGAGCAGTACTTC. Encoded protein: CASSDPGVGTLQTRRSSYEQYF.

V gene TRBV4-3 combines with J gene TRBJ2-2; TRBD1 matches at 7 bases. CDR3 length equals 14 residues. V was clipped by 1 base and J by 5 bases; unmatched bases: 1. The germline V gene has CDR1 LGHNA and CDR2 YSLEER. The chain's CDR3 is CASSQVQGTGELFF. CDR3 bases: TGCGCCAGCAGCCAAGTACAGGGGACCGGGGAGCTGTTTTTT.

The count of this clone is one. The chain carries TRBV7-9 and TRBJ1-3, with unresolved D. This CDR3 is 15 amino acids long. CDR1 is SEHNR and CDR2 is FQNEAQ in the germline V gene (reference sequence). Deletions cut 5 bases from V and 6 bases from J, with 17 bases between. The CDR3 sequence: CASSPGGIRSNTIYF. The CDR3 region has the DNA TGTGCCAGCAGCCCGGGAGGAATCAGGTCAAACACCATATATTTT. Filled out from reference TRBV7-9 and TRBJ1-3, the complete variable domain reads DTGVSQNPRHKITKRGQNVTFRCDPISEHNRLYWYRQTLGQGPEFLTYFQNEAQLEKSRLLSDRFSAERPKGSFSTLEIQRTEQGDSAMYLCASSPGGIRSNTIYFGEGSWLTVV.

The rearrangement uses TRBV1 and TRBJ2-1; TRBD1 was called by the table and not checked on the DNA. TRBV1 is a pseudogene locus. CDR3 length: 15 residues. The chain's CDR3 is CTSSGDRGSYNEQFF. DNA of the CDR3: TGCACCAGCAGCGGGGACAGGGGCTCCTACAATGAGCAGTTCTTC.

The chain carries TRBV28 and TRBJ2-3; weak D call: TRBD2 (6 bases). CDR3 length: 15 residues. V was pared by 4 bases and J by 1 base, with 12 bases between. Germline V gives CDR1 MDHEN, CDR2 SYDVKM. The DNA of the CDR3 is TGTGCCAGCAGTTCGACGGGGGTCCGCACAGATACGCAGTATTTT. Its translation is CASSSTGVRTDTQYF.

Notes on this clone: Germline is not matched at one junction end, which may reflect a read error. This sequence joins TRBV7-7 and TRBJ2-1, with TRBD1 identical over 11 bases. Germline values: CDR1 SSHAT, CDR2 FNYEAQ (reference sequence). The CDR3 is 15 amino acids. The CDR3 DNA is TGTGCTAGCAGCGAGGGGACAGGGGGGTTCAATGAGCAGTTCTTC. Its translation: CASSEGTGGFNEQFF.

The gene calls are TRBV29-1 and TRBJ1-1; 9 positions agree with TRBD1. The ends lost 6 bases at V and 1 base at J; junction bases unmatched: 6. Germline CDR1 is SQVTM and CDR2 is ANQGSEA. The CDR3 loop spans 14 amino acids. The DNA for the CDR3 is TGCAGCGTCTTACAGGGGGCGCAGAACACTGAAGCTTTCTTT. Its translation is CSVLQGAQNTEAFF.

V usage is TRBV6-1 and J usage is TRBJ2-7; 8 bases map to TRBD1. The CDR3 is 15 residues long. Germline CDR1 reads MNHNS; CDR2 reads SASEGT. V lost 5 bases to trimming and J lost 7 bases; unmatched junction nucleotides: 13. CDR3 protein: CASSSPLTGAGEQYF. CDR3 coding DNA: TGTGCCAGCAGTTCCCCTTTGACAGGGGCGGGTGAGCAGTACTTC.

The chain recombines TRBV18 with TRBJ1-5, with D tentatively TRBD1 (5 bases). Between the trimmed V and J ends, which lost 3 bases and 5 bases, there was a span of 14 bases. CDR1 is KGHSH and CDR2 is LQKENI in the germline V gene. There are 15 residues in the CDR3. The CDR3 here is CASSPIGGEDQPQHF. CDR3 bases: TGTGCCAGCTCACCGATTGGAGGGGAAGATCAGCCCCAGCATTTT.

This clone has only a few counts. The V call is TRBV6-6, the J call TRBJ2-5, with 7 bases lining up with TRBD1. This CDR3 has 15 amino acids. V shed 2 bases, J shed 5 bases, and the junction held 8 bases outside the gene matches. Germline V gene lookup returns CDR1 MNHNY and CDR2 SVGAGI (reference sequence). CDR3 nucleotides: TGTGCCAGCAGTTACGAGGGGGCCCGGCGGGAGACCCAGTACTTC. Its translation: CASSYEGARRETQYF.

This clone has only one observation. This chain uses TRBV4-3 with TRBJ1-1; D is unclear. V gave up 0 bases and J gave up 1 base, with 6 bases separating them. There are 14 residues in the CDR3. Per germline, CDR1 LGHNA and CDR2 YSLEER. CDR3 in amino acids: CASSQDPRNTEAFF. The DNA for the CDR3 is TGCGCCAGCAGCCAAGATCCCAGGAACACTGAAGCTTTCTTT.

This chain links TRBV7-3 with TRBJ2-3; TRBD2 matches 10 bases. Germline values: CDR1 SGHTA, CDR2 FQGTGA. This CDR3 region has 17 residues. The V gene end was trimmed by 1 base and the J gene end by 5 bases; junction bases not matched to a gene: 9. The CDR3 loop is CASSLNPASGSVDTQYF. The CDR3 nucleotides read TGTGCCAGCAGCTTAAACCCGGCTAGCGGGAGTGTAGATACGCAGTATTTT. The whole variable domain, filled in from reference TRBV7-3 and TRBJ2-3, reads GAGVSQTPSNKVTEKGKYVELRCDPISGHTALYWYRQSLGQGPEFLIYFQGTGAADDSGLPNDRFFAVRPEGSVSTLKIQRTERGDSAVYLCASSLNPASGSVDTQYFGPGTRLTVL.

On this clone itself: Relative to the germline gene, one junction end is altered; a read error may explain this. V is TRBV7-9 and J is TRBJ1-3; D remains ambiguous. Germline V CDR1 and CDR2: SEHNR, FQNEAQ (reference sequence). The CDR3 runs to 14 residues. The CDR3 loop is CSSSLGLSGNTIYF. The DNA of the CDR3 is TGTTCCAGCAGCCTGGGCTTGTCTGGAAACACCATATATTTT.

The J gene is TRBJ2-6, the V gene TRBV7-9; D unresolved. The V end was cut by 1 base, the J end by 2 bases, with 6 bases between. The CDR3 runs to 15 residues. Germline-derived CDR1 and CDR2 are SEHNR and FQNEAQ (reference sequence). Here the CDR3 reads CASSLDIPGANVLTF. In DNA, the CDR3 is TGTGCCAGCAGCTTAGACATACCTGGGGCCAACGTCCTGACTTTC.

This clone has just one count. The chain combines TRBV19 with TRBJ1-5, with D possibly matching TRBD1 (5 bases). Germline V gives CDR1 LNHDA, CDR2 SQIVND (reference sequence). Deletions cut 5 bases from V and 7 bases from J, with 12 bases between. CDR3 length: 13 residues. The CDR3 protein is CASSAGLRQPQHF. CDR3 DNA: TGTGCCAGTAGTGCAGGGCTGCGGCAGCCCCAGCATTTT.

V is TRBV4-3 and J is TRBJ2-2; 7 bases agree with TRBD2. The CDR3 totals 16 residues. Trimming at V came to 0 bases and at J to 1 base, leaving 2 bases not matched to a gene. CDR1 is LGHNA and CDR2 is YSLEER in the germline V gene. CDR3: CASSQDGGGNTGELFF. CDR3 DNA: TGCGCCAGCAGCCAAGATGGGGGGGGGAACACCGGGGAGCTGTTTTTT.

The gene calls are TRBV7-9 and TRBJ1-1; D gene uncertain. V gave up 5 bases and J gave up 7 bases, with 11 bases separating them. Germline loops: CDR1 SEHNR, CDR2 FQNEAQ (reference sequence). The CDR3 has 12 amino acids. The CDR3 region has the DNA TGTGCCAGCAGCCCAAGACCGGGTGAAGCTTTCTTT. As protein: CASSPRPGEAFF. Based on the CDR3 plus reference TRBV7-9 and TRBJ1-1, the full variable domain is DTGVSQNPRHKITKRGQNVTFRCDPISEHNRLYWYRQTLGQGPEFLTYFQNEAQLEKSRLLSDRFSAERPKGSFSTLEIQRTEQGDSAMYLCASSPRPGEAFFGQGTRLTVV.

The chain carries TRBV5-4 and TRBJ2-7; 9 bases agree with TRBD2. The length of the CDR3 is 15 residues. Germline V gene lookup returns CDR1 SGHNT and CDR2 YYREEE (reference sequence). Trimming removed 4 bases from V and 1 base from J; junction bases left unmatched: 6. In DNA, the CDR3 is TGTGCCAGCAGCCCGGCGGGAGGGATATCCTACGAGCAGTACTTC. This translates into CASSPAGGISYEQYF.

The rearrangement links TRBV5-1 to TRBJ2-3, with D unresolved. Germline values: CDR1 SGHRS, CDR2 YFSETQ. V was cut by 5 bases and J by 5 bases, with 9 bases left in between. The CDR3 extends over 12 amino acids. The CDR3 here is CASRLTGDTQYF. The CDR3 coding sequence is TGCGCCAGCAGGCTCACGGGAGATACGCAGTATTTT.

V usage is TRBV19 and J usage is TRBJ1-2, with D hard to call. This CDR3 spans 15 amino acids. Germline V gene data show CDR1 as LNHDA and CDR2 as SQIVND (reference sequence). Trimming pared 1 base from V and 4 bases from J, leaving 13 bases between. CDR3 loop: CASSIGGFTPYGYTF. The CDR3 DNA reads TGTGCCAGTAGTATAGGCGGATTCACACCCTATGGCTACACCTTC.

The chain joins TRBV7-2 to TRBJ2-1; 7 nucleotides agree with TRBD1. The CDR3 is 14 residues long. The V and J ends lost 3 bases and 4 bases, in that order; junction bases with no gene match: 3. CDR1 is SGHTA and CDR2 is FQGNSA in the germline V gene. CDR3 loop: CASSFKGQYNEQFF. The CDR3 DNA reads TGTGCCAGCAGCTTTAAGGGACAGTACAATGAGCAGTTCTTC.